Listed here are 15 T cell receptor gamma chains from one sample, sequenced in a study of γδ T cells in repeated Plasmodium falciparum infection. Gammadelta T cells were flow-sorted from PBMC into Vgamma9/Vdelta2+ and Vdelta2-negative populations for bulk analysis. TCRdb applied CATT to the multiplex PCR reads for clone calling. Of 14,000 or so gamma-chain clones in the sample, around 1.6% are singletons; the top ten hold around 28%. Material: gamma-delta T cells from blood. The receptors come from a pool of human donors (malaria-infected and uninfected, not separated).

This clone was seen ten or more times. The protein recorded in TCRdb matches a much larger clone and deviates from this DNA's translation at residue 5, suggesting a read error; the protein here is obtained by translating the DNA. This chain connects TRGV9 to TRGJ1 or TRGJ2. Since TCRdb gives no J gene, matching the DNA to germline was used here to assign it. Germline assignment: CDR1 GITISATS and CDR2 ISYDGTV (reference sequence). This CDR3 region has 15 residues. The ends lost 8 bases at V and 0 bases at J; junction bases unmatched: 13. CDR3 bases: TGTGCCTTGTACCCTTATTCTTCGAATTATTATAAGAAACTCTTT. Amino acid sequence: CALYPYSSNYYKKLF.

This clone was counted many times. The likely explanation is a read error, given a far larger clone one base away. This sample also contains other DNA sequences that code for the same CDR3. The CDR3 here is CALWEDNELGKKIKVF. The CDR3 nucleotides are TGTGCCTTGTGGGAGGACAACGAGCTGGGCAAAAAAATCAAGGTATTT. The V gene is TRGV9, the J gene TRGJP. Since TCRdb gives no J gene, matching the DNA to germline was used here to assign it. J gave up 11 bases and V 2 bases, and 9 bases lay outside the gene matches. Germline V gives CDR1 GITISATS, CDR2 ISYDGTV (reference sequence). The CDR3 covers 16 residues.

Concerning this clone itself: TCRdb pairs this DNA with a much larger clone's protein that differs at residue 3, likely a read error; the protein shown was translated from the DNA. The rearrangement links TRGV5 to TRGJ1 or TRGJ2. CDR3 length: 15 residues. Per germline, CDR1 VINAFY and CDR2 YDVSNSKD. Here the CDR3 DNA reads TGTGCCTCCTGGGACAGGAAATCGAATTATTATAAGAAACTCTTT. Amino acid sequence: CASWDRKSNYYKKLF.

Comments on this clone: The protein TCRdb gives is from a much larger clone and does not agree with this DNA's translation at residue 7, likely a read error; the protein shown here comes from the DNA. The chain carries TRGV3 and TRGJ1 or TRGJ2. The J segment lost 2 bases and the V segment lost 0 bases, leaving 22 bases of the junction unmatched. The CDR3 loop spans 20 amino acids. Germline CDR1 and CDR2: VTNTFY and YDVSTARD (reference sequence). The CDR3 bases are TGTGCCACCTGGGACAGGTTTTTCGGGGTTTCGACAGTAGATTATTATAAGAAACTCTTT. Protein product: CATWDRFFGVSTVDYYKKLF.

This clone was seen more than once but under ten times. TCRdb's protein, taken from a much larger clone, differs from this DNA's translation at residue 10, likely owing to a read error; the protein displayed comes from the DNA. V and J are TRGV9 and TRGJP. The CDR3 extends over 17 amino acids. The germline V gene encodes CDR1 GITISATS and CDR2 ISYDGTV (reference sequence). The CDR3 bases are TGTGCCTTGTGGGAGGTTGGTGGAGAGTTTGGCAAAAAAATCAAGGTATTT. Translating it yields CALWEVGGEFGKKIKVF.

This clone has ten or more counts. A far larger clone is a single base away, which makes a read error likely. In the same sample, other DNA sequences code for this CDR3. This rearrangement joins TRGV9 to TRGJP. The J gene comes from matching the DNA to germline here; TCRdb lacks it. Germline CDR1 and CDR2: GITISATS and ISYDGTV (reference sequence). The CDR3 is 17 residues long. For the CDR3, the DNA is TGTGCCTTGTGGGAGGTCCATAAAGAGTTGGGCAAAAAGATCAAGGTATTT. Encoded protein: CALWEVHKELGKKIKVF.

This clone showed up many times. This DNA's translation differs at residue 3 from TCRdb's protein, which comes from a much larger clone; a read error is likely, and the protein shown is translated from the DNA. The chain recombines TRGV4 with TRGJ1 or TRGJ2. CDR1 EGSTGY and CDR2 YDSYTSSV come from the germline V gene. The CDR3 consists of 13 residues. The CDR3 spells CASWARGYYKKLF. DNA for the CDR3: TGTGCCTCCTGGGCCAGAGGTTATTATAAGAAACTCTTT.

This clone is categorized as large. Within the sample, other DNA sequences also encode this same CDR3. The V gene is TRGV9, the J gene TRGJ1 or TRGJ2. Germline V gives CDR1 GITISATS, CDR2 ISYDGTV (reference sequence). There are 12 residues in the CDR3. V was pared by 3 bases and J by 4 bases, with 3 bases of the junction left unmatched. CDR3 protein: CALWEYYYKKLF. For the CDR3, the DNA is TGTGCCTTGTGGGAGTACTATTATAAGAAACTCTTT.

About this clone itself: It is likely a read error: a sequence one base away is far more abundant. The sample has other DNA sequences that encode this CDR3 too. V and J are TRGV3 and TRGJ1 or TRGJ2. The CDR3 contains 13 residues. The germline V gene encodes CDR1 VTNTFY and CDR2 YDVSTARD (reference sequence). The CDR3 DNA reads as TGTGCTACCTGGGACAGGCCAGGTTATAAGAAACTCTTT. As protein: CATWDRPGYKKLF.

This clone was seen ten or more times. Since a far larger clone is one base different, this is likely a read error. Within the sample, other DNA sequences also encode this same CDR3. The CDR3 DNA reads TGTGCCACCTGGGATGGGCATTACTGCAAGAAACTCTTT. Protein: CATWDGHYCKKLF. The chain combines TRGV4 with TRGJ1 or TRGJ2. The junction had 9 bases not matched to a gene; V was cut back by 0 bases and J by 10 bases. The CDR3 sequence is 13 residues long. The germline V gene has CDR1 EGSTGY and CDR2 YDSYTSSV.

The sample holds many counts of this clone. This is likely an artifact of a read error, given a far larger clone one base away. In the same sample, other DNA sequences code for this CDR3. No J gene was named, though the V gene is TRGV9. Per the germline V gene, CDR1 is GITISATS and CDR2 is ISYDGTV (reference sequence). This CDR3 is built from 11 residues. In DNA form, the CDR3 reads TGTGCCTTGTGGGAGACCCCGGGAAAACTCTTT. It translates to CALWETPGKLF.

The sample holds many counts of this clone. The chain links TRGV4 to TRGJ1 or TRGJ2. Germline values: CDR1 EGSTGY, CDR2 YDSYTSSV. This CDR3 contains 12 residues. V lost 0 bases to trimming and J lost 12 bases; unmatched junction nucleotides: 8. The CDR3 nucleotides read TGTGCCACCTGGGATGGGCGAGTCATGAAACTCTTT. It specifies CATWDGRVMKLF.

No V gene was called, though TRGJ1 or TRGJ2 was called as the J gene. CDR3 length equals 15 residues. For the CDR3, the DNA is TGTGCCACCTGGGACTCACCCCCCTATTATTATAAGAAACTCTTT. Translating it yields CATWDSPPYYYKKLF.

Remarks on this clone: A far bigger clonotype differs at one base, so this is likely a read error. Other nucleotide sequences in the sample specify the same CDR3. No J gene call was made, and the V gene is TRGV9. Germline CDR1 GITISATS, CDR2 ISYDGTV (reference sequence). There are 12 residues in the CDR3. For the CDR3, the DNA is TGTGCCTTGTGGGAGGTGCTGCGTAAGAAACTCTTC. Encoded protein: CALWEVLRKKLF.

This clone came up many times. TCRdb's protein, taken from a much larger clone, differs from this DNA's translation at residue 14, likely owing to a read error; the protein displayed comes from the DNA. The DNA for the CDR3 is TGTGCCTTGTGGGACCAGCAAGAGTTGGGCAAAAAAATCGAGGTATTT. It specifies CALWDQQELGKKIEVF. The J gene is uncalled and the V gene is TRGV9. From germline, CDR1 is GITISATS and CDR2 ISYDGTV (reference sequence). The CDR3 sequence is 16 residues long.